This T cell receptor beta chain was identified during a study of STAT5B mutations in CD4+ large granular lymphocyte leukemia. This CDR3 has 16 residues. In germline, CDR1 is SNHLY, CDR2 FYNNEI. The ends were cut back, 7 bases at V and 4 bases at J, with 22 bases in the middle. Only in-frame clones appear in the TCRdb table, and some are missing; sequencing was by immunoSEQ multiplex PCR. The table lists some 32,000 clones, just under 75% of them singletons. The TCR comes from a human donor in good health. The V gene is TRBV2, the J gene TRBJ1-2; D is unclear. Sequenced sample: CD4+ T cells from blood buffy coats. The CDR3 spells CASTPEWTGSSYGYTF. The CDR3 nucleotides are TGTGCCAGCACTCCAGAATGGACGGGTTCTTCCTATGGCTACACCTTC.